This T cell receptor beta chain was sequenced during a study of blood T cell repertoires in COVID-19. Per the authors' pipeline: Reference gene primers were amplified, and this amplification served to estimate nucleated cell counts. Method: immunoSEQ multiplex PCR; TCRdb's copy keeps in-frame clones and lacks some. For V, J and clone size, that table is used; D and trimming come from the DNA. This table has 200,000 to 250,000 clones, approximately 80% appearing once. Germline-derived CDR1 and CDR2 are KGHSH and LQKENI. The length of the CDR3 is 19 residues. J lost 9 bases, V lost 3 bases, and 18 bases had no gene match.

The genes are TRBV18 and TRBJ1-6; 9 positions agree with TRBD1. The sequence was collected from a man aged 50-59 years with active or convalescent COVID-19. The specimen sequenced was peripheral blood. This CDR3 reads CASSPTGGYGTPKISPLHF. The CDR3 DNA sequence: TGTGCCAGCTCACCCACAGGGGGCTACGGGACCCCGAAGATTTCACCCCTCCACTTT.